Reported below is one T cell receptor (beta chain). Its antigen remains unknown. This PCR relied on a set of 60 Vbeta primers and 13 Jbeta primers. Assay used: immunoSEQ multiplex PCR; TCRdb lists only in-frame clones, some missing. The sample gives about 140,000 clones, approximately 70% of which show up once; 2% to 2.5% is in the top ten. The data stem from a study of cytomegalovirus exposure and HLA in healthy donors. Across the whole study: Early release data held about 92 million unique TCRs from HLA-typed donors. Findings and caveats of the study: There was a cluster of highly shared sequence variants that was likely a sequencing artifact. As a later analysis revealed, the rate of TCR association differed by HLA locus, with DRB1 most and HLA-C fewest.

Germline V gene data show CDR1 as SGDLS and CDR2 as YYNGEE. This CDR3 spans 13 amino acids. V dropped 4 bases and J dropped 8; count of bases not matched to a gene: 7. Input material: PBMCs. V and J are TRBV9 and TRBJ2-3, with 7 bases identical to TRBD1. The sequence was obtained from a woman aged 55-69 years in good health and CMV-seropositive. The CDR3 reads CASSQRQGGTQYF. The DNA for the CDR3 is TGTGCCAGCAGCCAGAGACAGGGCGGTACGCAGTATTTT.